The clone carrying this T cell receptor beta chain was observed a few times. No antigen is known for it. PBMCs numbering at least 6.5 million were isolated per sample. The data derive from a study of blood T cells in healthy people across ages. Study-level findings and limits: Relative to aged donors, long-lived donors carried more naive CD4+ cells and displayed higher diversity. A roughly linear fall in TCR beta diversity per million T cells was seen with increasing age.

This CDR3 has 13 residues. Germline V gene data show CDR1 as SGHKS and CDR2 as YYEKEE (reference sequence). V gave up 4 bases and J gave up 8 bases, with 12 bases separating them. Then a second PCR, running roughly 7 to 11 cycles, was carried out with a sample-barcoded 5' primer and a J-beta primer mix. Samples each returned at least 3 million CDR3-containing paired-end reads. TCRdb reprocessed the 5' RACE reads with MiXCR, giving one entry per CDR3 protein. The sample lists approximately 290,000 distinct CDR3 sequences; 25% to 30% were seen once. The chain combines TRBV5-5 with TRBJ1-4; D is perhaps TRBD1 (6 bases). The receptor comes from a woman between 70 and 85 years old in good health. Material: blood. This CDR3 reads CASSPRTAEKLFF. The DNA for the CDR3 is TGTGCCAGCAGCCCCCGGACAGCGGAAAAACTGTTTTTT.